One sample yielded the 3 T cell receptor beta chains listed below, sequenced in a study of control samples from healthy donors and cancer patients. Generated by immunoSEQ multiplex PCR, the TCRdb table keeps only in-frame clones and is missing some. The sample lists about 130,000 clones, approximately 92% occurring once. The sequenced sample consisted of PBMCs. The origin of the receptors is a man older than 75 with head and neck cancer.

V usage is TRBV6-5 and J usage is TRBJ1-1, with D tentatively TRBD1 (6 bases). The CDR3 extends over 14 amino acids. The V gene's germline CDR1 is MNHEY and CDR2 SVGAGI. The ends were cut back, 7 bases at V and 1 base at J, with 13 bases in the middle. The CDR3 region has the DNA TGTGCCAGCACCAGACAGGTCGAGAACACTGAAGCTTTCTTT. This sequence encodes CASTRQVENTEAFF.

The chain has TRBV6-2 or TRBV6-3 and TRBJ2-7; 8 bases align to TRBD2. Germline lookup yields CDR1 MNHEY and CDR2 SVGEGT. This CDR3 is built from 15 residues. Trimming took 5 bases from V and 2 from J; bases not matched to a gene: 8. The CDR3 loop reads CASSTERERTYEQYF. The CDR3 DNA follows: TGTGCCAGCAGTACAGAGCGGGAGCGAACCTACGAGCAGTACTTC.

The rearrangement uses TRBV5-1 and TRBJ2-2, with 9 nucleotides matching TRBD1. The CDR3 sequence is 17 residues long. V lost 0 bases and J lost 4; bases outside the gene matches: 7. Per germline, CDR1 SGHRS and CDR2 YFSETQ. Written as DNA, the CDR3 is TGCGCCAGCAGCTTGGTCCGGACAGGGGCCGGCACCGGGGAGCTGTTTTTT. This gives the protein CASSLVRTGAGTGELFF.